The 24 T cell receptor beta chains listed next were all sequenced from one sample in a study of shared clonotypes between healthy human individuals. Clones were sequenced by immunoSEQ multiplex PCR, and TCRdb holds only the in-frame ones, with some missing. This sample has some 2.3 million clones; approximately 95% occur once, and the top ten carry 0.39%. Input material: naive CD4+ T cells from PBMCs. Stated subset: CD45RA+ positively selected. Receptors were obtained from a man between 18 and 35 years old in good health. Some clones in this sample may be carry-over from other donors' samples.

This clone was observed a single time. The chain has TRBV7-2 and TRBJ2-1; 12 bases agree with TRBD2. Trimming took 3 bases from V and 6 from J; bases not matched to a gene: 6. This CDR3 is 16 amino acids long. Germline V gives CDR1 SGHTA, CDR2 FQGNSA. CDR3 nucleotides: TGTGCCAGCAGCTTTGCTGGGACTAGCGGGTTCAATGAGCAGTTCTTC. It specifies CASSFAGTSGFNEQFF.

This sequence joins TRBV7-3 and TRBJ2-3, with 7 bases matching TRBD2. The CDR3 contains 16 residues. Germline trimming cut 5 bases from V and 1 base from J; bases unmatched to any gene: 9. Per the germline V gene, CDR1 is SGHTA and CDR2 is FQGTGA. The CDR3 region is CASSRPGLAGTDTQYF. The CDR3 DNA reads TGTGCCAGCAGCCGCCCCGGGCTAGCGGGCACAGATACGCAGTATTTT.

V is TRBV14 and J is TRBJ2-5; D gene uncertain. The CDR3 is made up of 16 amino acids. The germline CDR1 and CDR2 sequences are SGHDN and FVKESK. The germline V and J ends were trimmed by 4 bases and 0 bases, with 15 bases remaining between them. The CDR3 loop is CASSLRRGFHQETQYF. CDR3 coding DNA: TGTGCCAGCAGCCTCCGACGAGGTTTCCACCAAGAGACCCAGTACTTC.

The chain links TRBV7-9 to TRBJ1-2; possibly TRBD1 for D (6 bases). The germline V gene encodes CDR1 SEHNR and CDR2 FQNEAQ (reference sequence). The CDR3 is made up of 15 amino acids. The ends were cut back, 5 bases at V and 8 bases at J, with 21 bases in the middle. DNA of the CDR3: TGTGCCAGCAGCCCCGCCAGCCGGGGGCGTAGAGGCTACACCTTC. Translation: CASSPASRGRRGYTF.

This chain joins TRBV6-6 and TRBJ1-1; D call uncertain. With 4 bases removed from V and 11 bases from J, the gap between germline ends came to 23 bases. Germline loops: CDR1 MNHNY, CDR2 SVGAGI (reference sequence). There are 15 residues in the CDR3. CDR3 in amino acids: CASSFWPGPGREAFF. CDR3 bases: TGTGCCAGCAGTTTCTGGCCGGGCCCCGGTCGAGAGGCTTTCTTT.

This rearrangement joins TRBV18 to TRBJ2-7, with D unresolved. CDR1 and CDR2 (germline): KGHSH, LQKENI. The CDR3 is made up of 13 amino acids. The V and J ends lost 0 bases and 5 bases respectively, with 8 bases between them. The CDR3 sequence: CASSPPQKDEQYF. In nucleotides, the CDR3 is TGTGCCAGCTCACCACCGCAGAAGGACGAGCAGTACTTC.

On this clone itself: Other DNA sequences of this sample code for an identical CDR3. J is TRBJ2-7 and V is TRBV29-1, with 8 bases aligning to TRBD1. The CDR3 sequence is 12 residues long. Trimming cost V 3 bases and J 3 bases; bases outside gene matches: 1. Germline assignment: CDR1 SQVTM and CDR2 ANQGSEA. The CDR3 spells CSVDGQGYEQYF. The CDR3 DNA sequence: TGCAGCGTTGATGGACAGGGCTACGAGCAGTACTTC.

This clone was seen only once. This chain connects TRBV19 to TRBJ2-1; D ambiguous. With 7 bases removed from V and 1 base from J, the gap between germline ends came to 11 bases. This CDR3 is built from 14 residues. CDR1 is LNHDA and CDR2 is SQIVND in the germline V gene (reference sequence). Written as DNA, the CDR3 is TGTGCCAGTAAGTCGGCGGTATCCTACAATGAGCAGTTCTTC. This encodes CASKSAVSYNEQFF.

As DNA, the CDR3 is TGTGCCAGCAGCTTCGGCGGACAGGGGGAGACCCAGTACTTC. This gives the protein CASSFGGQGETQYF. The V call is TRBV7-3, the J call TRBJ2-5; 9 bases map to TRBD1. V gave up 3 bases and J gave up 5 bases; unmatched junction bases: 4. This CDR3 has 14 residues. Per the germline V gene, CDR1 is SGHTA and CDR2 is FQGTGA.

The chain links TRBV7-3 to TRBJ2-5, with D unresolved. This CDR3 spans 13 amino acids. With 5 bases removed from V and 5 bases from J, the gap between germline ends came to 12 bases. Germline-derived CDR1 and CDR2 are SGHTA and FQGTGA. The CDR3 DNA is TGTGCCAGCAGCAGTGGCGTGAGGGAGACCCAGTACTTC. It encodes CASSSGVRETQYF. Supplemented by reference TRBV7-3 and TRBJ2-5, the full variable domain reads GAGVSQTPSNKVTEKGKYVELRCDPISGHTALYWYRQSLGQGPEFLIYFQGTGAADDSGLPNDRFFAVRPEGSVSTLKIQRTERGDSAVYLCASSSGVRETQYFGPGTRLLVL.

The V and J genes are TRBV10-3 and TRBJ1-1, with 9 bases aligning to TRBD1. Germline V gives CDR1 ENHRY, CDR2 SYGVKD. The CDR3 is 16 amino acids. V shed 4 bases, J shed 4 bases, and the junction held 10 bases outside the gene matches. CDR3 protein: CAISATGTGWGTEAFF. CDR3 nucleotides: TGTGCCATCAGTGCCACCGGGACAGGGTGGGGCACTGAAGCTTTCTTT.

CDR3 in DNA: TGTGCCAGTAGTCTCACGGGGGACAGGGTCGAGACCCAGTACTTC. Its translation is CASSLTGDRVETQYF. The rearrangement links TRBV19 to TRBJ2-5, with 9 bases fitting TRBD1. V shed 5 bases and J 5 bases; nucleotides not matched to a gene: 9. From germline, CDR1 is LNHDA and CDR2 SQIVND (reference sequence). The CDR3 runs to 15 residues. Filled out from reference TRBV19 and TRBJ2-5, the complete variable domain reads DGGITQSPKYLFRKEGQNVTLSCEQNLNHDAMYWYRQDPGQGLRLIYYSQIVNDFQKGDIAEGYSVSREKKESFPLTVTSAQKNPTAFYLCASSLTGDRVETQYFGPGTRLLVL.

V and J are TRBV6-4 and TRBJ2-2; D unresolved. Trimming took off 7 bases at V and 1 base at J, with 10 bases between the two ends. Germline CDR1 reads MRHNA; CDR2 reads SNTAGT. This CDR3 has 14 amino acids. The CDR3 DNA reads as TGTGCCAGCACGTCGGAGCTGAACACCGGGGAGCTGTTTTTT. Translating gives CASTSELNTGELFF.

The chain links TRBV18 to TRBJ1-4, with D perhaps matching TRBD1 (5 bases). CDR1 and CDR2 (germline): KGHSH, LQKENI. V was shortened by 4 bases and J by 11 bases, with 11 bases between the two germline ends. The CDR3 runs 12 residues. The CDR3 here is CASSRSRQKLFF. Written as DNA, the CDR3 is TGTGCCAGCTCACGCAGTCGACAGAAACTGTTTTTT.

Comment on this clone: The sample carries other DNA sequences with the same CDR3. V gene TRBV7-9 combines with J gene TRBJ2-3, with D possibly matching TRBD1 (6 bases). The CDR3 runs to 14 residues. V was shortened by 5 bases and J by 2 bases, with 11 bases between the two germline ends. Germline lookup yields CDR1 SEHNR and CDR2 FQNEAQ (reference sequence). CDR3 amino acids: CASSPGTTTDTQYF. CDR3 nucleotides: TGTGCCAGCAGCCCCGGGACAACCACAGATACGCAGTATTTT.

The V and J genes are TRBV20-1 and TRBJ1-1, with D uncertain. CDR1 and CDR2 from the germline V gene are DFQATT and SNEGSKA (reference sequence). Trimming removed 6 bases from V and 10 bases from J, with 9 bases in between. CDR3 size: 9 residues. This CDR3 reads CSADAGAFF. Here the CDR3 DNA reads TGCAGTGCGGACGCCGGAGCTTTCTTT.

The chain combines TRBV29-1 with TRBJ1-1; tentative D call: TRBD1 (6 bases). CDR1 and CDR2 from the germline V gene are SQVTM and ANQGSEA. V was trimmed by 6 bases and J by 4 bases, leaving 18 bases between them. CDR3 length equals 14 residues. The CDR3 here is CSVRGGQGTTEAFF. DNA of the CDR3: TGCAGCGTGAGGGGGGGTCAGGGAACCACTGAAGCTTTCTTT. The full variable domain, in which reference TRBV29-1 and TRBJ1-1 provide the parts outside the CDR3, is SAVISQKPSRDICQRGTSLTIQCQVDSQVTMMFWYRQQPGQSLTLIATANQGSEATYESGFVIDKFPISRPNLTFSTLTVSNMSPEDSSIYLCSVRGGQGTTEAFFGQGTRLTVV.

The V gene is TRBV6-5, the J gene TRBJ1-1, with D unresolved. The CDR3 extends over 14 amino acids. The V gene lost 4 bases and the J gene lost 0 bases, with 9 bases spanning the gap. Germline CDR1 is MNHEY and CDR2 is SVGAGI. The CDR3 is CASSSNHMNTEAFF. The CDR3 DNA reads TGTGCCAGCAGTTCCAACCATATGAACACTGAAGCTTTCTTT.

This chain links TRBV29-1 with TRBJ1-4; 7 bases agree with TRBD1. V trimming: 6 bases; J trimming: 2 bases; junction bases outside the gene matches: 3. CDR3 size: 13 residues. CDR1 is SQVTM, CDR2 ANQGSEA, per germline. The CDR3: CSVFRGTNEKLFF. The CDR3 nucleotides read TGCAGCGTATTCAGGGGGACTAATGAAAAACTGTTTTTT.

CDR3 in DNA: TGTGCCAGCTCACCTAGGCACGGGGAGCCGGGCTACACCTTC. Translating gives CASSPRHGEPGYTF. The chain employs TRBV18 and TRBJ1-2, with unresolved D. Trimming shortened V by 3 bases and J by 8 bases, and 16 bases separated the two germline ends. This CDR3 comprises 14 residues. Germline CDR1 and CDR2: KGHSH and LQKENI.

The V call is TRBV19, the J call TRBJ1-5, with D unclear. Germline V gene sequence: CDR1 LNHDA, CDR2 SQIVND (reference sequence). The V end was cut by 3 bases, the J end by 0 bases, with 12 bases between. This CDR3 contains 16 residues. CDR3 amino acids: CASSIMTVNSNQPQHF. Written as DNA, the CDR3 is TGTGCCAGTAGTATTATGACGGTTAATAGCAATCAGCCCCAGCATTTT.

The chain joins TRBV11-2 to TRBJ1-4; D is ambiguous. The V end lost 5 bases, the J end lost 5 bases, and 12 bases lay between the germline ends. The CDR3 length is 14 residues. Germline CDR1 reads SGHAT; CDR2 reads FQNNGV. CDR3 DNA: TGTGCCAGCAGCCTGAGCCGGAGCAATGAAAAACTGTTTTTT. Translated, it gives CASSLSRSNEKLFF.

This chain connects TRBV5-4 to TRBJ2-2; 9 nucleotides agree with TRBD2. The germline V gene encodes CDR1 SGHNT and CDR2 YYREEE (reference sequence). After removal of 0 bases from V and 8 bases from J, the junction contained 8 bases not matched to a gene. CDR3 length: 16 amino acids. Written as DNA, the CDR3 is TGTGCCAGCAGCTTGGCTGGCGGGAGGGCCGTTGGGGAGCTGTTTTTT. It yields the protein CASSLAGGRAVGELFF.

The CDR3 region has the DNA TGTGCCAGCAGCCCCATCGGCGGGGCGAACACCGGGGAGCTGTTTTTT. Amino acid sequence: CASSPIGGANTGELFF. The chain links TRBV11-2 to TRBJ2-2, with D possibly being TRBD2 (6 bases). V gave up 5 bases and J gave up 0 bases, with 13 bases separating them. Germline-derived CDR1 and CDR2 are SGHAT and FQNNGV. This CDR3 is 16 amino acids long.